The 13 T cell receptor beta chains listed next were all sequenced from one sample in a study of shared clonotypes between healthy human individuals. Here immunoSEQ multiplex PCR was the method, and the copy in TCRdb shows in-frame clones only, minus some. The data show under 2,000,000 clones, roughly 95% seen once. Terminally differentiated effector memory CD45RA+ cells were excluded from the naive CD8 cells, which were CD45RO-negative and positively selected for CCR7. Sequencing used naive CD8+ T cells sorted from blood. The receptors shown here come from a man aged 18 to 29 in good health.

For this clone: The identical CDR3 is also encoded by other nucleotide sequences in the sample. The V and J genes are TRBV9 and TRBJ2-7, with TRBD2 matching over 8 bases. The germline CDR1 and CDR2 sequences are SGDLS and YYNGEE. V shed 2 bases and J 2 bases; nucleotides not matched to a gene: 3. The CDR3 sequence is 14 residues long. The CDR3 here is CASSVGGGTYEQYF. CDR3 bases: TGTGCCAGCAGCGTCGGGGGGGGAACCTACGAGCAGTACTTC.

For the CDR3, the DNA is TGTGCCAGTAGTATTGGCGGGTATTTTGAAAAACTGTTTTTT. This encodes CASSIGGYFEKLFF. This rearrangement joins TRBV19 to TRBJ1-4; D is unclear. This CDR3 spans 14 amino acids. Trimming stripped 3 bases from V and 7 bases from J, with 12 bases between. Germline loops: CDR1 LNHDA, CDR2 SQIVND (reference sequence).

The V and J genes are TRBV9 and TRBJ2-7; 8 nucleotides match TRBD1. The CDR3 loop spans 15 amino acids. V shed 0 bases and J 5 bases; nucleotides not matched to a gene: 7. Germline V gives CDR1 SGDLS, CDR2 YYNGEE. This CDR3 reads CASSVGTGLRNEQYF. DNA for the CDR3: TGTGCCAGCAGCGTAGGGACAGGGTTAAGGAACGAGCAGTACTTC.

This clone has a single count. The chain employs TRBV4-1 and TRBJ2-7, with 7 nucleotides matching TRBD2. CDR3 length: 14 residues. In germline, CDR1 is MGHRA, CDR2 YSYEKL. Losses at the gene ends were 5 bases for V and 2 bases for J; bases not matched to a gene: 6. CDR3 residues: CASSFSGPTYEQYF. Here the CDR3 DNA reads TGCGCCAGCAGCTTTAGCGGGCCGACCTACGAGCAGTACTTC.

The chain joins TRBV7-9 to TRBJ2-7; TRBD1 or TRBD2 may be the D gene (5 bases each). The CDR3 is 14 amino acids. Trimming left V 3 bases short and J 3 bases short, with 12 bases between. Per germline, CDR1 SEHNR and CDR2 FQNEAQ (reference sequence). The chain's CDR3 is CASSFVGESYEQYF. The CDR3 coding sequence is TGTGCCAGCAGCTTCGTGGGGGAGAGCTACGAGCAGTACTTC.

The chain combines TRBV4-3 with TRBJ2-1, with TRBD2 matching over 8 bases. Germline CDR1 is LGHNA and CDR2 is YSLEER. CDR3 length equals 14 residues. V was pared by 4 bases and J by 10 bases, with 9 bases of the junction left unmatched. The CDR3 DNA follows: TGCGCCAGCAGCCCGGCGGTAGCGGGATACGAGCAGTTCTTC. This sequence encodes CASSPAVAGYEQFF.

In its sample, this clone was seen a few times. CDR3 residues: CASIPQGENIQYF. CDR3 nucleotides: TGTGCCAGCATCCCCCAGGGGGAAAACATTCAGTACTTC. V usage is TRBV5-4 and J usage is TRBJ2-4; 7 bases agree with TRBD1. Trimming took 6 bases from V and 5 from J; bases not matched to a gene: 5. The CDR3 totals 13 residues. Germline CDR1 SGHNT, CDR2 YYREEE (reference sequence).

This chain links TRBV2 with TRBJ1-2; the match to TRBD1 covers 8 bases. The CDR3 extends over 14 amino acids. V lost 7 bases, J lost 3 bases, and 7 bases stayed unmatched. The V gene's germline CDR1 is SNHLY and CDR2 FYNNEI. In DNA form, the CDR3 reads TGTGCCAGCACTGATGGACAGGGAGACTATGGCTACACCTTC. Protein sequence: CASTDGQGDYGYTF.

The rearrangement links TRBV4-3 to TRBJ1-5; D unresolved. Germline-derived CDR1 and CDR2 are LGHNA and YSLEER. V was clipped by 1 base and J by 1 base, with 8 bases between them. The CDR3 has 15 amino acids. CDR3 nucleotides: TGCGCCAGCAGCCAAGCCCTGGGAAGCAATCAGCCCCAGCATTTT. Translation: CASSQALGSNQPQHF.

Concerning this clone: A junction boundary mismatches the germline segment, possibly from a read error. This rearrangement joins TRBV7-7 to TRBJ1-3; D gene ambiguous. The CDR3 totals 13 residues. Germline-derived CDR1 and CDR2 are SSHAT and FNYEAQ (reference sequence). CDR3 sequence reads: CASSLAVGNTIYF. The CDR3 coding sequence is TGTGCTAGCAGCTTAGCGGTAGGAAACACCATATATTTT.

The V gene is TRBV11-2, the J gene TRBJ2-1; the D gene is possibly TRBD2 (5 bases). Trimming pared 1 base from V and 0 bases from J, leaving 13 bases between. In germline, CDR1 is SGHAT, CDR2 FQNNGV. The CDR3 covers 17 residues. CDR3: CASSLGPGVYSYNEQFF. CDR3 in DNA: TGTGCCAGCAGCTTAGGCCCCGGGGTCTACTCCTACAATGAGCAGTTCTTC.

The count of this clone is one. This sequence joins TRBV5-6 and TRBJ1-1; maybe TRBD1 (5 bases). Trimming took 0 bases from V and 4 from J, leaving 13 bases between them. The CDR3 is 15 residues long. Looked up from germline, CDR1 is SGHDT and CDR2 is YYEEEE. CDR3 amino acids: CASSLDPGTSTEAFF. The CDR3 DNA is TGTGCCAGCAGCTTGGATCCAGGGACGAGCACTGAAGCTTTCTTT.

Here the CDR3 DNA reads TGCGCCAGCAGCTTCGGACTCGCCGGGCTAGTGAACACTGAAGCTTTCTTT. Amino acids: CASSFGLAGLVNTEAFF. This chain uses TRBV5-1 with TRBJ1-1; D gene ambiguous. The CDR3 contains 17 residues. Per the germline V gene, CDR1 is SGHRS and CDR2 is YFSETQ. V lost 2 bases, J lost 0 bases, and 17 bases lay in between.